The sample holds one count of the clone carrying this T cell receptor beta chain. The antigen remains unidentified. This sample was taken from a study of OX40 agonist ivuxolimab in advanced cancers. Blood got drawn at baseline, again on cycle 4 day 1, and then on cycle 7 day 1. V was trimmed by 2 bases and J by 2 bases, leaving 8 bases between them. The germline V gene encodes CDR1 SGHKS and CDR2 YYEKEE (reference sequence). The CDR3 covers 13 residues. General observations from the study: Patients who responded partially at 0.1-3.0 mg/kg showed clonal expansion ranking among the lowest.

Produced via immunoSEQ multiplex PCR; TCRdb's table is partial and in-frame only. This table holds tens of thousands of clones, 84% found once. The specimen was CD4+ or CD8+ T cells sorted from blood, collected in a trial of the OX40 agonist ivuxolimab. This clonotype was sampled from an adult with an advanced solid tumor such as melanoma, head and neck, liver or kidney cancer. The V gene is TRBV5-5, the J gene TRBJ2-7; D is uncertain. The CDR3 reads CASSFLPAYEQYF. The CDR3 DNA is TGTGCCAGCAGCTTTCTTCCGGCCTACGAGCAGTACTTC. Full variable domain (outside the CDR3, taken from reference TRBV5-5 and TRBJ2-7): DAGVTQSPTHLIKTRGQQVTLRCSPISGHKSVSWYQQVLGQGPQFIFQYYEKEERGRGNFPDRFSARQFPNYSSELNVNALLLGDSALYLCASSFLPAYEQYFGPGTRLTVT.